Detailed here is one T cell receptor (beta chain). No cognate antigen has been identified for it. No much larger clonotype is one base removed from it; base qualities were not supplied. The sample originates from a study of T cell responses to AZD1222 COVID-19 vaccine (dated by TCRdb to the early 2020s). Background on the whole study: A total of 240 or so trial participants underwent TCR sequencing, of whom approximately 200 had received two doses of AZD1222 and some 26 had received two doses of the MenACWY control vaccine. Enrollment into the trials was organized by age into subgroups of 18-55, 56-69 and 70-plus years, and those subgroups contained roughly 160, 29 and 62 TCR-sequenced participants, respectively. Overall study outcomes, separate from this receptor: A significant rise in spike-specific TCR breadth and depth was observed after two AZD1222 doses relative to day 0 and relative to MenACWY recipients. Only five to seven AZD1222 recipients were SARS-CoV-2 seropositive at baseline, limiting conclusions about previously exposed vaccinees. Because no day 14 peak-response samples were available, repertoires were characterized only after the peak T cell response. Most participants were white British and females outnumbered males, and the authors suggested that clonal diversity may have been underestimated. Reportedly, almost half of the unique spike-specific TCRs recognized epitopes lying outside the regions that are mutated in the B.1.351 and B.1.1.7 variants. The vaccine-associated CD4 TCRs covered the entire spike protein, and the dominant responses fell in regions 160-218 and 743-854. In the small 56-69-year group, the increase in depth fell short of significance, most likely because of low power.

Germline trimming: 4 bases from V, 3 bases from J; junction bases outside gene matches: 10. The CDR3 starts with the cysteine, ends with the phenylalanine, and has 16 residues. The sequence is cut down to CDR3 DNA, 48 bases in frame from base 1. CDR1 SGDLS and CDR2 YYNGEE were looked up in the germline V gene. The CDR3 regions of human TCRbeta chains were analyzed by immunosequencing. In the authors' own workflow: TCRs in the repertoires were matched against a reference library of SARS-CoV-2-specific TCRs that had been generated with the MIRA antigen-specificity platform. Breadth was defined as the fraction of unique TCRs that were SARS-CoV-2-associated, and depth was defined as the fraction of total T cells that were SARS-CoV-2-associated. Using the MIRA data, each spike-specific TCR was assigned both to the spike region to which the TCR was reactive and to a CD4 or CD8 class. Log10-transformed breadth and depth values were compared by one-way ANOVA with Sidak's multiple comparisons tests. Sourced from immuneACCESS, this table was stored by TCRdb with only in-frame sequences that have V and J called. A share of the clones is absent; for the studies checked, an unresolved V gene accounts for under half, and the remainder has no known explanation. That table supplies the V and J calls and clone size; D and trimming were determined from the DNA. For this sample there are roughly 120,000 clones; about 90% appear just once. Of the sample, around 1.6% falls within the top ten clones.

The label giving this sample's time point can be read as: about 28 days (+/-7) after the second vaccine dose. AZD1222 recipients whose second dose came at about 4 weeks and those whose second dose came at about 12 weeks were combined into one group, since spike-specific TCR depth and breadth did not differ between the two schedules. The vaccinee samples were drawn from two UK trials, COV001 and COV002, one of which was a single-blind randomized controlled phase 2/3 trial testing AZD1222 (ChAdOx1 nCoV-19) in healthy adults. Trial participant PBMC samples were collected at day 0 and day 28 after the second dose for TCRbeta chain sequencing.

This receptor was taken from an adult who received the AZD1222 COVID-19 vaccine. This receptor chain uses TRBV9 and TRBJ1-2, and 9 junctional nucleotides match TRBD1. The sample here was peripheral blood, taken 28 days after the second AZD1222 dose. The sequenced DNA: TGTGCCAGCAGCTACCCGGGTACAGGGGGCCACTATGGCTACACCTTC. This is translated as CASSYPGTGGHYGYTF.